The 32 T cell receptor beta chains in this list originate from one sample, sequenced in a study of T cells in Graves' hyperthyroidism and ophthalmopathy. TCR beta CDR3 regions were amplified from RNA. The TCR CDR3 was amplified in a first-round RT-PCR using the HTBI primer set. TCRdb recomputed calls from the multiplex PCR reads with MiXCR, one row per CDR3 protein. The sample has approximately 400,000 distinct CDR3 sequences, around 14% seen once. The specimen sequenced was blood. The receptors come from a woman younger than 35 with Graves' hyperthyroidism that later progressed to Graves' ophthalmopathy.

In its sample, this clonotype was seen a few times. The chain couples TRBV19 to TRBJ2-2; 7 bases align to TRBD2. With V trimmed by 6 bases and J by 4 bases, 11 bases remained unmatched. Germline CDR1 LNHDA, CDR2 SQIVND (reference sequence). The CDR3 runs to 16 residues. The CDR3 protein is CASSPRAGETTGELFF. As DNA, the CDR3 is TGTGCCAGTAGCCCTAGGGCGGGAGAGACCACCGGGGAGCTGTTTTTT. The variable domain in full, with the rest retrieved from reference TRBV19 and TRBJ2-2, is DGGITQSPKYLFRKEGQNVTLSCEQNLNHDAMYWYRQDPGQGLRLIYYSQIVNDFQKGDIAEGYSVSREKKESFPLTVTSAQKNPTAFYLCASSPRAGETTGELFFGEGSRLTVL.

There are a few counts of this clonotype. A read error may explain this, as a much larger clone is one base away. The chain recombines TRBV30 with TRBJ1-2, with a weak D call TRBD1 (5 bases). The CDR3 sequence is 13 residues long. Germline loops: CDR1 GTSNPN, CDR2 SVGIG (reference sequence). CDR3 DNA: TGTGCCTGGACCCCCAGGGTGAACTATGTCTACACCTTC. As protein: CAWTPRVNYVYTF.

In its sample, this clonotype was seen a few times. The J gene is TRBJ2-4, the V gene TRBV6-1; D is unresolved. V was trimmed by 3 bases and J by 9 bases, leaving 6 bases between them. This CDR3 has 11 residues. Per the germline V gene, CDR1 is MNHNS and CDR2 is SASEGT. In nucleotides, the CDR3 is TGTGCCAGCAGTGATCGCGGCATTCAGTACTTC. Protein product: CASSDRGIQYF.

The chain has TRBV5-1 and TRBJ2-7; no definite D call. Trimming removed 2 bases from V and 3 bases from J, with 9 bases in between. The CDR3 covers 13 residues. Germline V gives CDR1 SGHRS, CDR2 YFSETQ. The CDR3 nucleotides read TGCGCCAGCAGCTTTGAGGTCTACTACGAGCAGTACTTC. This codes for CASSFEVYYEQYF.

This clonotype was seen ten or more times. The chain employs TRBV27 and TRBJ1-1; perhaps TRBD1 as D (6 bases). The V end was cut by 7 bases, the J end by 9 bases, with 15 bases between. CDR1 and CDR2 (germline): MNHEY, SMNVEV (reference sequence). The CDR3 length is 12 residues. In DNA, the CDR3 is TGTGCCAGCACCACACAGGGAGGAAAAGCTTTCTTT. Amino acids: CASTTQGGKAFF.

In regard to this clonotype: This sequence may be a read error, since a much larger clone differs from it by one base. The chain carries TRBV9 and TRBJ2-5; 7 positions match TRBD2. Germline values: CDR1 SGDLS, CDR2 YYNGEE. The CDR3 has 15 residues. CDR3 DNA: TGTGACAGCAGCGCAACGGGAGGAGGGTCCGGGACCCAGTACTTC. Amino acid sequence: CDSSATGGGSGTQYF.

This clonotype has at least ten counts. This chain connects TRBV10-3 to TRBJ2-2; 8 bases are a match to TRBD2. Germline loops: CDR1 ENHRY, CDR2 SYGVKD. Trimming cost V 2 bases and J 1 base; bases outside gene matches: 9. The CDR3 loop spans 18 amino acids. The CDR3 sequence is CAISEKITSGVNTGELFF. CDR3 bases: TGTGCCATCAGTGAGAAGATTACTAGCGGTGTGAACACCGGGGAGCTGTTTTTT.

This clonotype occurred many times. The V gene is TRBV18, the J gene TRBJ2-7; tentatively, D is TRBD2 (5 bases). V dropped 3 bases and J dropped 3 bases, with 9 bases sitting between them. The CDR3 spans 13 residues. Germline CDR1 KGHSH, CDR2 LQKENI. The CDR3 nucleotides are TGTGCCAGCTCACCCGACGGGAACTACGAGCAGTACTTC. Amino acids: CASSPDGNYEQYF. Supplemented by reference TRBV18 and TRBJ2-7, the full variable domain reads NAGVMQNPRHLVRRRGQEARLRCSPMKGHSHVYWYRQLPEEGLKFMVYLQKENIIDESGMPKERFSAEFPKEGPSILRIQQVVRGDSAAYFCASSPDGNYEQYFGPGTRLTVT.

This clonotype was seen ten or more times. The chain joins TRBV28 to TRBJ2-1; no clear D gene. Trimming pared 3 bases from V and 4 bases from J, leaving 10 bases between. CDR3 length: 14 amino acids. The germline gives CDR1 MDHEN, CDR2 SYDVKM. The CDR3: CASSFLGQYNEQFF. In DNA, the CDR3 is TGTGCCAGCAGTTTTTTAGGCCAGTACAATGAGCAGTTCTTC.

This chain uses TRBV5-6 with TRBJ2-7, with 7 bases matching TRBD1. The V segment lost 4 bases and the J segment 1 base; nucleotides outside the gene matches: 14. Germline-derived CDR1 and CDR2 are SGHDT and YYEEEE. The CDR3 length is 17 residues. The CDR3 DNA reads TGTGCCAGCAGCCGCATCAACCGGGACAGCTCGTCCTACGAGCAGTACTTC. This codes for CASSRINRDSSSYEQYF.

Note on this clonotype: One end of the junction is discordant with germline, which a read error may explain. The chain uses TRBV4-2 and TRBJ2-3; the match to TRBD2 covers 9 bases. Germline CDR1 reads LGHNA; CDR2 reads YNFKEQ. The CDR3 is made up of 14 amino acids. The CDR3 sequence is CAGSSSGNADTQYF. The CDR3 DNA follows: TGTGCCGGCAGCTCTAGCGGGAACGCAGATACGCAGTATTTT.

This clonotype was counted at least ten times. V gene TRBV20-1 combines with J gene TRBJ2-1; 7 bases line up with TRBD1. This CDR3 has 16 amino acids. Germline values: CDR1 DFQATT, CDR2 SNEGSKA (reference sequence). Trimming took 3 bases from V and 1 from J; bases not matched to a gene: 9. This CDR3 reads CSASLARGLSYNEQFF. The CDR3 DNA reads TGCAGTGCTAGTTTGGCCAGGGGGTTATCCTACAATGAGCAGTTCTTC.

For this clonotype: Given a much more abundant clone one base away, this may be a read error. The DNA for the CDR3 is TGTGCCGGCAGCTCTCCAGGACGGAGCAATGAGCAGTTCTTC. This sequence encodes CAGSSPGRSNEQFF. V is TRBV5-4 and J is TRBJ2-1; D ambiguous. The CDR3 is 14 residues long. CDR1 is SGHNT and CDR2 is YYREEE in the germline V gene (reference sequence).

For this clonotype: A much bigger clone sits one base away, suggesting this may be a read error. The chain employs TRBV11-2 and TRBJ2-2, with 8 bases lining up with TRBD1. Looked up from germline, CDR1 is SGHAT and CDR2 is FQNNGV. CDR3 length equals 15 residues. The CDR3 sequence is CASSINRGMGGELCF. CDR3 bases: TGTGCCAGCAGTATAAACAGGGGGATGGGCGGGGAGCTGTGTTTT.

This chain connects TRBV6-2 or TRBV6-3 to TRBJ1-1, with D hard to call. Germline lookup yields CDR1 MNHEY and CDR2 SVGEGT. This CDR3 comprises 16 residues. V dropped 2 bases and J dropped 5 bases, with 18 bases sitting between them. This CDR3 is CASSYDLVTYATEAFF. The CDR3 DNA reads TGTGCCAGCAGTTACGACCTCGTAACTTACGCGACTGAAGCTTTCTTT.

The chain recombines TRBV4-2 with TRBJ2-2; 9 bases agree with TRBD2. This CDR3 is built from 17 residues. J was trimmed by 8 bases and V by 3 bases; bases with no gene match: 13. Germline CDR1 is LGHNA and CDR2 is YNFKEQ. CDR3 bases: TGTGCCAGCAGCCAGGAAGGGACTAGCCGGGTGTCTGGGGAGCTGTTTTTT. Its protein product is CASSQEGTSRVSGELFF.

The rearrangement uses TRBV5-4 and TRBJ2-5, with D hard to call. Trimming took 0 bases from V and 2 from J, leaving 5 bases between them. Germline CDR1 SGHNT, CDR2 YYREEE (reference sequence). The CDR3 length is 13 residues. The chain's CDR3 is CASSLVTQETQYF. Written as DNA, the CDR3 is TGTGCCAGCAGCTTGGTAACTCAAGAGACCCAGTACTTC.

This clonotype was counted ten times or more. The chain couples TRBV11-2 to TRBJ2-1; D is perhaps TRBD1 (6 bases). Trimming left V 1 base short and J 8 bases short, with 15 bases between. The CDR3 totals 15 residues. Germline lookup yields CDR1 SGHAT and CDR2 FQNNGV. This CDR3 reads CASSLGGWGRDEQFF. The CDR3 DNA reads TGTGCCAGCAGCTTAGGCGGGTGGGGGCGGGATGAGCAGTTCTTC.

At least ten counts were recorded for this clonotype. The chain combines TRBV6-1 with TRBJ2-1, with 10 bases identical to TRBD2. Germline V gene sequence: CDR1 MNHNS, CDR2 SASEGT. With V trimmed by 0 bases and J by 12 bases, 8 bases remained unmatched. CDR3 length: 15 amino acids. CDR3 sequence reads: CASSEAPLAGVRQFF. The CDR3 region has the DNA TGTGCCAGCAGTGAAGCTCCCCTAGCGGGAGTCCGGCAGTTCTTC.

This clonotype was seen repeatedly, ten times or more. The rearrangement joins TRBV7-6 to TRBJ2-3, with 13 bases matching TRBD2. Germline lookup yields CDR1 SGHVS and CDR2 FNYEAQ. The CDR3 runs to 21 residues. V lost 6 bases and J lost 1; bases outside the gene matches: 19. As DNA, the CDR3 is TGTGCCAGCAGTTTAAATCCGGGACTAGCGGGAATACAACTCGGCACAGATACGCAGTATTTT. Residues: CASSLNPGLAGIQLGTDTQYF.

The chain couples TRBV18 to TRBJ2-7; D may correspond to TRBD1 or TRBD2 (6 bases each). The V gene lost 3 bases and the J gene lost 6 bases, with 21 bases spanning the gap. Germline CDR1 is KGHSH and CDR2 is LQKENI. The CDR3 contains 16 residues. The CDR3 DNA follows: TGTGCCAGCTCACCTCAGGGGAGCGGGCCGCGGGCCGAGCAGTACTTC. Protein product: CASSPQGSGPRAEQYF.

There are many counts of this clonotype. V is TRBV12-3 or TRBV12-4 and J is TRBJ2-1, with TRBD1 as a possible D gene (6 bases). Trimming removed 4 bases from V and 7 bases from J, with 11 bases in between. CDR3 size: 13 residues. CDR3 sequence: CASSSGQKNEQFF. The CDR3 DNA reads TGTGCCAGCAGTTCCGGACAGAAAAATGAGCAGTTCTTC.

This clonotype was seen repeatedly, ten times or more. The chain uses TRBV20-1 and TRBJ2-4; 10 nucleotides line up with TRBD2. The CDR3 runs 14 residues. The V and J ends lost 2 bases and 10 bases, in that order; junction bases with no gene match: 8. Germline values: CDR1 DFQATT, CDR2 SNEGSKA (reference sequence). DNA for the CDR3: TGCAGTGCTAGATCACGCACGGGACTAGCGATTCAGTACTTC. Translation: CSARSRTGLAIQYF.

This clonotype was found a few times. This sequence joins TRBV19 and TRBJ2-2, with 8 bases that match TRBD1. V was pared by 4 bases and J by 3 bases, with 1 base of the junction left unmatched. The CDR3 has 14 residues. Per the germline V gene, CDR1 is LNHDA and CDR2 is SQIVND (reference sequence). CDR3 amino acids: CASSTTGDTGELFF. For the CDR3, the DNA is TGTGCCAGTAGTACGACAGGGGACACCGGGGAGCTGTTTTTT. Full variable domain (rest looked up from reference TRBV19 and TRBJ2-2): DGGITQSPKYLFRKEGQNVTLSCEQNLNHDAMYWYRQDPGQGLRLIYYSQIVNDFQKGDIAEGYSVSREKKESFPLTVTSAQKNPTAFYLCASSTTGDTGELFFGEGSRLTVL.

Ten or more counts support this clonotype. The genes are TRBV24-1 and TRBJ1-5, with D possibly TRBD1 on 5 matching bases. Germline CDR1 reads KGHDR; CDR2 reads SFDVKD. The CDR3 runs to 13 residues. Trimming took off 9 bases at V and 3 bases at J, with 11 bases between the two ends. CDR3 in amino acids: CATDGGPNQPQHF. DNA of the CDR3: TGTGCCACCGATGGGGGTCCCAATCAGCCCCAGCATTTT.

This clonotype was found many times. This sequence joins TRBV5-1 and TRBJ1-6, with 7 bases identical to TRBD1. The V segment lost 0 bases and the J segment 7 bases; nucleotides outside the gene matches: 7. Germline CDR1 and CDR2: SGHRS and YFSETQ. This CDR3 has 16 residues. Here the CDR3 DNA reads TGCGCCAGCAGCTTGGTTTCAGGGGGTCAGAATTCACCCCTCCACTTT. The encoded protein is CASSLVSGGQNSPLHF.

V usage is TRBV27 and J usage is TRBJ2-3; 12 nucleotides agree with TRBD2. The CDR3 runs 16 residues. In germline, CDR1 is MNHEY, CDR2 SMNVEV (reference sequence). The V and J ends lost 2 bases and 3 bases, in that order; junction bases with no gene match: 3. The chain's CDR3 is CASSLLLAGGTDTQYF. The CDR3 DNA reads TGTGCCAGCAGTTTACTACTAGCGGGAGGTACAGATACGCAGTATTTT.

Many counts were recorded for this clonotype. The chain combines TRBV2 with TRBJ2-4; TRBD1 matches at 10 bases. The CDR3 contains 15 residues. The V segment lost 2 bases and the J segment 9 bases; nucleotides outside the gene matches: 7. CDR1 and CDR2 from the germline V gene are SNHLY and FYNNEI. The CDR3 reads CASSERTGGKLIQYF. Written as DNA, the CDR3 is TGTGCCAGCAGTGAACGGACAGGGGGTAAACTCATTCAGTACTTC.

There are a few counts of this clonotype. The V and J genes are TRBV13 and TRBJ2-7, with D perhaps given as TRBD1 or TRBD2 (5 bases each). V lost 4 bases to trimming and J lost 1 base, with 8 bases between them. The CDR3 sequence is 13 residues long. Germline CDR1 PRHDT, CDR2 FYEKMQ (reference sequence). The CDR3 DNA is TGTGCCAGCAGCTGGGACGATTCCTACGAGCAGTACTTC. This encodes CASSWDDSYEQYF.

This clonotype was recorded many times. The V and J genes are TRBV7-8 and TRBJ2-5; no clear D. CDR1 is SGHVS, CDR2 FQNEAQ, per germline. CDR3 length equals 13 residues. V was shortened by 6 bases and J by 5 bases, with 13 bases between the two germline ends. This CDR3 reads CASRIEGEETQYF. DNA for the CDR3: TGTGCCAGCAGGATCGAAGGAGAGGAGACCCAGTACTTC.

This clonotype occurred many times. The chain joins TRBV28 to TRBJ2-7; either TRBD1 or TRBD2 may fit D (5 bases each). This CDR3 has 12 amino acids. V gave up 8 bases and J gave up 3 bases, with 11 bases separating them. Germline CDR1 reads MDHEN; CDR2 reads SYDVKM. In nucleotides, the CDR3 is TGTGCCAGCGCCGGGACGCGCTACGAGCAGTACTTC. Amino acid sequence: CASAGTRYEQYF.

This clonotype was recorded a few times. The CDR3 bases are TGTGCCAGCACTCGGCCGGGACAGGGTTATGAAGCTTTCTTT. Translation gives CASTRPGQGYEAFF. V gene TRBV7-9 combines with J gene TRBJ1-1, with TRBD1 matching over 9 bases. V was pared by 7 bases and J by 7 bases, with 10 bases of the junction left unmatched. Germline-derived CDR1 and CDR2 are SEHNR and FQNEAQ (reference sequence). This CDR3 spans 14 amino acids.